This T cell receptor (beta chain) was identified during a study of early T cells in non-severe SARS-CoV-2 infection. Study-wide results and caveats: Clonotype matching in VDJdb favored anti-spike CD8 responses and did not capture private and CD4 specificities.

Germline V gene lookup returns CDR1 DFQATT and CDR2 SNEGSKA (reference sequence). V dropped 5 bases and J dropped 5 bases, with 13 bases sitting between them. The CDR3 has 13 residues. Researchers attached unique molecular identifiers to individual cDNA molecules. TCRdb recomputed calls from the 5' RACE reads with MiXCR, one row per CDR3 protein. This table holds 55,000 to 70,000 distinct CDR3 sequences, 11% found once. Many counts were recorded for this clonotype. Antigen: not known. The chain uses TRBV20-1 and TRBJ2-1; possible D gene TRBD2, 6 bases. Sequencing used whole blood. The clonotype was recovered from an adult who was a healthcare worker with PCR-confirmed SARS-CoV-2 infection or an uninfected control (not recorded which). The CDR3 region is CSASSGRDNEQFF. The DNA of the CDR3 is TGCAGTGCTTCATCCGGGAGAGACAATGAGCAGTTCTTC.